The 9 T cell receptor beta chains below all came from one sample that was sequenced in a study of shared clonotypes between healthy human individuals. Here immunoSEQ multiplex PCR was the method, and the copy in TCRdb shows in-frame clones only, minus some. The sample has over 700,000 clones; 72% are singletons. The source material was memory CD4+ T cells sorted from blood. Described subset: CD45RA-negative fraction. All receptors derive from a woman aged 25 to 45 in good health.

This rearrangement joins TRBV2 to TRBJ2-5; D gene ambiguous. The V gene's germline CDR1 is SNHLY and CDR2 FYNNEI. The V end was cut by 8 bases, the J end by 0 bases, with 10 bases between. The CDR3 covers 13 residues. The CDR3 here is CASLTPYQETQYF. For the CDR3, the DNA is TGTGCCAGCCTGACACCGTACCAAGAGACCCAGTACTTC.

This clone has only a few counts. This chain uses TRBV5-1 with TRBJ2-7; TRBD1 agrees at 8 bases. The CDR3 is 15 amino acids. CDR1 SGHRS and CDR2 YFSETQ come from the germline V gene. The V gene end was trimmed by 1 base and the J gene end by 6 bases; junction bases not matched to a gene: 9. The DNA of the CDR3 is TGCGCCAGCAGCTTGACGAGACAGGGGTTAGGCGAGCAGTACTTC. It is translated as CASSLTRQGLGEQYF.

The CDR3 bases are TGCGCCAGCAGCTTGGGGAAAGGGGGACAAGGAGATACGCAGTATTTT. Its protein is CASSLGKGGQGDTQYF. The chain employs TRBV5-1 and TRBJ2-3; tentative D call: TRBD1 (6 bases). V dropped 0 bases and J dropped 5 bases, with 16 bases sitting between them. The germline gives CDR1 SGHRS, CDR2 YFSETQ. CDR3 length: 16 amino acids.

The V call is TRBV21-1, the J call TRBJ2-3. TRBV21-1 is labeled a pseudogene. The CDR3 runs 16 residues. The chain's CDR3 is CASSKIGPIPTDTQYF. CDR3 DNA: TGTGCCAGCAGCAAAATTGGACCTATCCCCACAGATACGCAGTATTTT.

The genes are TRBV27 and TRBJ2-2, with TRBD2 identical over 13 bases. V lost 1 base and J lost 2; bases outside the gene matches: 19. Germline V lookup: CDR1 MNHEY, CDR2 SMNVEV (reference sequence). The CDR3 loop spans 23 amino acids. CDR3 in amino acids: CASSLYLPGGAGLAGPNTGELFF. CDR3 in DNA: TGTGCCAGCAGTTTATACCTCCCAGGGGGCGCGGGACTAGCGGGACCAAACACCGGGGAGCTGTTTTTT.

This chain joins TRBV27 and TRBJ1-4, with D perhaps matching TRBD1 (5 bases). Germline-derived CDR1 and CDR2 are MNHEY and SMNVEV (reference sequence). The CDR3 is made up of 15 amino acids. Trimming took 0 bases from V and 8 from J, leaving 13 bases between them. The CDR3 DNA is TGTGCCAGCAGTTTATCGCGGGGGATTCGAGAAAAACTGTTTTTT. This gives the protein CASSLSRGIREKLFF.

As to this clone: Other nucleotide sequences in the sample specify the same CDR3. The rearrangement uses TRBV7-2 and TRBJ1-5; D remains ambiguous. The CDR3 extends over 14 amino acids. Germline CDR1 is SGHTA and CDR2 is FQGNSA. Between the trimmed V and J ends, which lost 5 bases and 2 bases, there was a span of 10 bases. The CDR3 is CASSQEGGNQPQHF. DNA of the CDR3: TGTGCCAGCAGCCAAGAGGGAGGCAATCAGCCCCAGCATTTT.

This sequence joins TRBV29-1 and TRBJ2-3, with TRBD1 identical over 7 bases. CDR1 is SQVTM and CDR2 is ANQGSEA in the germline V gene. The V segment lost 4 bases and the J segment 5 bases; nucleotides outside the gene matches: 3. The CDR3 runs to 12 residues. Here the CDR3 DNA reads TGCAGCGTTGGACAGGGTAAAGATACGCAGTATTTT. Residues: CSVGQGKDTQYF.

The chain couples TRBV5-1 to TRBJ2-1, with 13 bases fitting TRBD2. The CDR3 has 19 amino acids. Germline V gene lookup returns CDR1 SGHRS and CDR2 YFSETQ. Germline trimming cut 4 bases from V and 4 bases from J; bases unmatched to any gene: 14. The chain's CDR3 is CASSLGLAGAGGRYNEQFF. Here the CDR3 DNA reads TGCGCCAGCAGCCTAGGACTAGCGGGAGCGGGGGGAAGGTACAATGAGCAGTTCTTC.